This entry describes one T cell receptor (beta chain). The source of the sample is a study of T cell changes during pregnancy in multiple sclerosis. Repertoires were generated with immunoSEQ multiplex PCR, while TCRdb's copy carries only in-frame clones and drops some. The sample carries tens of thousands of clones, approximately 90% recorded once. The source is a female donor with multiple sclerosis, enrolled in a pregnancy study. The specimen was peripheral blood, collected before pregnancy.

The CDR3 coding sequence is TGTGCCAGCAGTTCTCCTAGCGGGAGTTGGTACGAGCAGTACTTC. This codes for CASSSPSGSWYEQYF. V gene TRBV27 combines with J gene TRBJ2-7; 10 bases align to TRBD2. The CDR3 spans 15 residues. CDR1 MNHEY and CDR2 SMNVEV come from the germline V gene (reference sequence). The J segment lost 4 bases and the V segment lost 4 bases, leaving 7 bases of the junction unmatched.